A single sample is the source of the 13 T cell receptor beta chains below, sequenced in a study of CD8 T cell repertoires and HIV-1 epitope variants (TCRdb year 2020). The library was obtained by the immunoSEQ multiplex PCR assay. TCRdb took over this immuneACCESS table, retaining in-frame rearrangements with V and J assigned. Such tables are incomplete; in checked studies, under half of the missing clones stem from an unresolved V gene, and the remainder is unexplained. Here the sample has 5,000 or so clones; roughly two thirds occur a single time. The ten most abundant clones make up 43% of the sample. Their antigens are not known. Source material: cultured CD8+ T cells derived from PBMCs. These receptors were collected from a male donor with HIV.

J is TRBJ2-7 and V is TRBV6-5, with 9 positions matching TRBD1. V was pared by 6 bases and J by 0 bases, with 3 bases of the junction left unmatched. The CDR3 has 14 amino acids. Germline CDR1 is MNHEY and CDR2 is SVGAGI. For the CDR3, the DNA is TGTGCCAGCAGACAGGGGGCTTCCTCCTACGAGCAGTACTTC. Translation: CASRQGASSYEQYF.

The chain joins TRBV19 to TRBJ2-3; no clear D. The J call may be faulty, since TRBJ1-5 better matches the DNA end. The length of the CDR3 is 14 residues. The germline V gene has CDR1 LNHDA and CDR2 SQIVND (reference sequence). Here the CDR3 DNA reads TGTGCCAGTAGTTGGGCAGGAGGCACAGATACGCAGCATTTT. Translating gives CASSWAGGTDTQHF.

This clone has a handful of counts. J is TRBJ2-3 and V is TRBV10-2, with TRBD2 matching over 9 bases. Per the germline V gene, CDR1 is WSHSY and CDR2 is SAAADI. With V trimmed by 3 bases and J by 3 bases, 4 bases remained unmatched. The CDR3 spans 15 residues. CDR3 region: CASSETLAGTDTQYF. The CDR3 DNA follows: TGCGCCAGCAGTGAAACGCTAGCGGGGACAGATACGCAGTATTTT.

V usage is TRBV7-9 and J usage is TRBJ1-5; D not resolved. V was cut by 1 base and J by 4 bases, with 2 bases left in between. The CDR3 is 12 amino acids. Germline CDR1 reads SEHNR; CDR2 reads FQNEAQ (reference sequence). The CDR3, as DNA: TGTGCCAGCAGCTTAGGGAATCAGCCCCAGCATTTT. Encoded protein: CASSLGNQPQHF.

The genes are TRBV5-6 and TRBJ1-2; TRBD1 aligns across 9 bases. Germline V gene sequence: CDR1 SGHDT, CDR2 YYEEEE. The CDR3 consists of 14 residues. After removal of 3 bases from V and 3 bases from J, the junction contained 3 bases not matched to a gene. CDR3: CASSSDRGYYGYTF. The DNA for the CDR3 is TGTGCCAGCAGCTCGGACAGGGGCTACTATGGCTACACCTTC.

The V call is TRBV25-1, the J call TRBJ2-2, with D unclear. From germline, CDR1 is MGHDK and CDR2 SYGVNS. Trimming removed 6 bases from V and 7 bases from J, with 6 bases in between. The CDR3 runs to 11 residues. In DNA, the CDR3 is TGTGCCAGCAGGGACGTCGGGGAGCTGTTTTTT. It codes for CASRDVGELFF.

This rearrangement joins TRBV7-9 to TRBJ2-3; the D gene is possibly TRBD1 (6 bases). V lost 4 bases and J lost 0, with 14 bases in between. The CDR3 has 16 amino acids. Germline values: CDR1 SEHNR, CDR2 FQNEAQ (reference sequence). The CDR3 here is CASSSTGSSSTDTQYF. In DNA form, the CDR3 reads TGTGCCAGCAGCTCCACAGGGAGCTCGAGCACAGATACGCAGTATTTT.

In DNA, the CDR3 is TGTGCCAGCAGTCCTCTCGGGACGGGTTATGGCTACACCTTC. Protein sequence: CASSPLGTGYGYTF. V is TRBV6-1 and J is TRBJ1-2; D may be TRBD1 (5 bases). Trimming removed 5 bases at V and 5 bases at J, with 15 bases between. CDR3 size: 14 residues. Germline V CDR1 and CDR2: MNHNS, SASEGT.

The chain is built from TRBV7-2 and TRBJ2-7; 8 nucleotides match TRBD1. The germline gives CDR1 SGHTA, CDR2 FQGNSA. After removal of 4 bases from V and 5 bases from J, the junction contained 10 bases not matched to a gene. CDR3 length: 15 residues. The DNA of the CDR3 is TGTGCCAGCAGCTCCTTGACAGGGGTTGTCGACGAGCAGTACTTC. It yields the protein CASSSLTGVVDEQYF.

The chain couples TRBV6-5 to TRBJ1-2; a weak D match, TRBD1 (6 bases). Germline CDR1 MNHEY, CDR2 SVGAGI. This CDR3 spans 14 amino acids. Deletions cut 9 bases from V and 8 bases from J, with 22 bases between. The CDR3: CASGPKGGPRGYTF. As DNA, the CDR3 is TGTGCCAGTGGGCCAAAGGGGGGCCCGAGAGGCTACACCTTC.

This chain uses TRBV19 with TRBJ1-1; perhaps TRBD1 as D (5 bases). V was trimmed by 1 base and J by 1 base, leaving 13 bases between them. Germline CDR1 LNHDA, CDR2 SQIVND (reference sequence). The CDR3 length is 16 residues. The CDR3 reads CASSIGGRRANTEAFF. The CDR3 coding sequence is TGTGCCAGTAGTATAGGGGGGAGGAGAGCGAACACTGAAGCTTTCTTT.

V usage is TRBV5-1 and J usage is TRBJ1-1, with D tentatively TRBD1 (5 bases). Germline lookup yields CDR1 SGHRS and CDR2 YFSETQ. The ends were cut back, 3 bases at V and 1 base at J, with 13 bases in the middle. The CDR3 loop spans 15 amino acids. In DNA form, the CDR3 reads TGCGCCAGCAGCTCAAACGGACAATGGAACACTGAAGCTTTCTTT. It yields the protein CASSSNGQWNTEAFF. Drawing the rest from reference TRBV5-1 and TRBJ1-1, the complete variable domain is KAGVTQTPRYLIKTRGQQVTLSCSPISGHRSVSWYQQTPGQGLQFLFEYFSETQRNKGNFPGRFSGRQFSNSRSEMNVSTLELGDSALYLCASSSNGQWNTEAFFGQGTRLTVV.

The chain has TRBV6-5 and TRBJ2-1; 7 nucleotides line up with TRBD1. The CDR3 runs 14 residues. Germline CDR1 and CDR2: MNHEY and SVGAGI. V was pared by 0 bases and J by 7 bases, with 3 bases of the junction left unmatched. The CDR3: CASSYSTRGNEQFF. In DNA form, the CDR3 reads TGTGCCAGCAGTTACTCGACCAGGGGGAATGAGCAGTTCTTC.